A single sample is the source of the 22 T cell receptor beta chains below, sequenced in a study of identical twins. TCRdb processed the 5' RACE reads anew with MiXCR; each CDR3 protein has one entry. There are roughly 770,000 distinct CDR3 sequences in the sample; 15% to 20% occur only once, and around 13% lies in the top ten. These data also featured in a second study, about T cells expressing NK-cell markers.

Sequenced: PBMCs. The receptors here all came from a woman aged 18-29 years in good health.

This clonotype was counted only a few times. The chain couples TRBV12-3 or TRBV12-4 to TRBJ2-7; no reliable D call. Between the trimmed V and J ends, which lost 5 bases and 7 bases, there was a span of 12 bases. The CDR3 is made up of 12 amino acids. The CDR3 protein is CASSVDAEEQYF. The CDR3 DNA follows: TGTGCCAGCAGTGTGGATGCGGAGGAGCAGTACTTC.

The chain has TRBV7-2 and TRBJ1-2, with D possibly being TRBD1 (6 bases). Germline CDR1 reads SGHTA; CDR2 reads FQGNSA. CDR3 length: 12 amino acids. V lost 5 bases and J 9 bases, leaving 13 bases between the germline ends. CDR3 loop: CASSRRQGSYTF. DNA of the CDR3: TGTGCCAGCAGCCGACGTCAGGGGAGCTACACCTTC.

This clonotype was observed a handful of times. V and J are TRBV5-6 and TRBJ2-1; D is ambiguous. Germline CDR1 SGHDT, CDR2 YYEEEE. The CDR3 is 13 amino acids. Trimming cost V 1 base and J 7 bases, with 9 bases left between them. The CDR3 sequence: CASSLTFTNEQFF. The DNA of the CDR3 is TGTGCCAGCAGCTTGACGTTTACGAATGAGCAGTTCTTC.

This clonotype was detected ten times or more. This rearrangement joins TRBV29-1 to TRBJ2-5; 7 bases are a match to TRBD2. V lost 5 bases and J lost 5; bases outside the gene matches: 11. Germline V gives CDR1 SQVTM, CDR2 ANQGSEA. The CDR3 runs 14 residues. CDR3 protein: CSVSGRGERETQYF. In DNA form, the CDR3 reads TGCAGCGTTTCAGGGAGGGGAGAGAGGGAGACCCAGTACTTC.

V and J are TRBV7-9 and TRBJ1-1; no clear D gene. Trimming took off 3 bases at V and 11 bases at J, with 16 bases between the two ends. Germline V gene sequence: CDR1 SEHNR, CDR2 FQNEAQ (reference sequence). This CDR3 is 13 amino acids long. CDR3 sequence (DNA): TGTGCCAGCAGCTTTACCAGGTCCGGCGTGGCTTTCTTT. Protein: CASSFTRSGVAFF.

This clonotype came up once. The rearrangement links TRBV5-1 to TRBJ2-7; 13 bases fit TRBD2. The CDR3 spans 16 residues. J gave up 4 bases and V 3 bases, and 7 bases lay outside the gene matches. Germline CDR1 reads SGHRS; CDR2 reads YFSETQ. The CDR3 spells CASSYARLAGGYEQYF. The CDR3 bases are TGCGCCAGCAGCTACGCTCGACTAGCGGGAGGTTACGAGCAGTACTTC.

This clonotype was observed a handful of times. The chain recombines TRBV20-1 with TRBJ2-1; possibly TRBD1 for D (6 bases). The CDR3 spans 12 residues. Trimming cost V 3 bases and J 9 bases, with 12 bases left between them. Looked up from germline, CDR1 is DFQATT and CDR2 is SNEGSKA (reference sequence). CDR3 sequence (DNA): TGCAGTGCTAGTACGACAGGCGTTGAGCAGTTCTTC. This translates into CSASTTGVEQFF.

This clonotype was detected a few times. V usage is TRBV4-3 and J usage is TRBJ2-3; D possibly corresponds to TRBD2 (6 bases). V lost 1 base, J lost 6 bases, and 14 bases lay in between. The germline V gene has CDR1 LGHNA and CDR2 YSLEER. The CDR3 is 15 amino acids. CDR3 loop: CASSQVVDYGDTQYF. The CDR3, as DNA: TGCGCCAGCAGCCAAGTGGTGGACTACGGGGATACGCAGTATTTT.

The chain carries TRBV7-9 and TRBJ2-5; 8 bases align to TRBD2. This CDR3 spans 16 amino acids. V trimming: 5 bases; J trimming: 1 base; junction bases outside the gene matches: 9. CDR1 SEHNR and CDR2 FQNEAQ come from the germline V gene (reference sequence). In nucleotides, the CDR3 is TGTGCCAGCAGCACTAGGAACCTAGCGGGCCAAGAGACCCAGTACTTC. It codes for CASSTRNLAGQETQYF.

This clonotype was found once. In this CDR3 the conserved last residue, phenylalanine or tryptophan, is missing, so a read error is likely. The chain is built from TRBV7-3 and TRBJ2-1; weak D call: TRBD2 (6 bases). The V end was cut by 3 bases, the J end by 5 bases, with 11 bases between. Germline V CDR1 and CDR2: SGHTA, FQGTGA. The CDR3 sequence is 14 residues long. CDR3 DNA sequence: TGTGCCAGCAGCTTGACCAGGGAGGACAATGAGCAGTTCCTC. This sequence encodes CASSLTREDNEQFL.

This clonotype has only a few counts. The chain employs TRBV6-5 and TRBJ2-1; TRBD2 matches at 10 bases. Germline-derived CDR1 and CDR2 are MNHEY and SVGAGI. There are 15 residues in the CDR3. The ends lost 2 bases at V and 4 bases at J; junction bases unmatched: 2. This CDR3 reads CASSYGLADYNEQFF. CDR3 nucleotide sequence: TGTGCCAGCAGTTACGGACTAGCGGATTACAATGAGCAGTTCTTC.

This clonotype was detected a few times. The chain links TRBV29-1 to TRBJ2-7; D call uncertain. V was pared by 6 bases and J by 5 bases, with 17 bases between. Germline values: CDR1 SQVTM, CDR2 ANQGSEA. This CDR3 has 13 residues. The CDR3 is CSVAHRVDHEQYF. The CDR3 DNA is TGCAGCGTCGCGCACAGAGTCGACCACGAGCAGTACTTC.

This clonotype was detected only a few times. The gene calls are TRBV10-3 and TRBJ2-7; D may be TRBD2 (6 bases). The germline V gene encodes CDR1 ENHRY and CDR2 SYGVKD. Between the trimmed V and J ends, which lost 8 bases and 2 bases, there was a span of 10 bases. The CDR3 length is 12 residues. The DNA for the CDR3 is TGTGCCATCCGATGGGGGGCCTACGAGCAGTACTTC. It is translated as CAIRWGAYEQYF.

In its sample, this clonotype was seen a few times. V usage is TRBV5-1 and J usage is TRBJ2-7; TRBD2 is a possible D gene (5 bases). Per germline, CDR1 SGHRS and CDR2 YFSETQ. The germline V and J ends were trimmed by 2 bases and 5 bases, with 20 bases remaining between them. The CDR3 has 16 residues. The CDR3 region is CASSFPYAGRGNEQYF. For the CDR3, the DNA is TGCGCCAGCAGCTTCCCCTACGCGGGCAGAGGAAACGAGCAGTACTTC.

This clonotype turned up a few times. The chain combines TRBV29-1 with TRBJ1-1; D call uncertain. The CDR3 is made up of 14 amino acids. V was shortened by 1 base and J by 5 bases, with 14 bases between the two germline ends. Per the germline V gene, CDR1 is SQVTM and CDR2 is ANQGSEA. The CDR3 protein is CSVEAYGPDTEAFF. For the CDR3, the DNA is TGCAGCGTTGAAGCCTATGGGCCCGATACTGAAGCTTTCTTT.

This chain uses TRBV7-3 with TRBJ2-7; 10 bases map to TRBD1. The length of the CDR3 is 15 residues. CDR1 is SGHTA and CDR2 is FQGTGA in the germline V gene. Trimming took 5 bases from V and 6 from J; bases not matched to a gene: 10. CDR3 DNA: TGTGCCAGCAGCCTAAAGACAGGGGGCTTTTCCGAGCAGTACTTC. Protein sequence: CASSLKTGGFSEQYF.

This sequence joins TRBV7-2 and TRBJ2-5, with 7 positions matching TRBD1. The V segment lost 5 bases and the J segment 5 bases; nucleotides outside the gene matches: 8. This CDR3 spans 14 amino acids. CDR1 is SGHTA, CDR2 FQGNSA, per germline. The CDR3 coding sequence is TGTGCCAGCAGCCCCGGACAGGAGTTTGAGACCCAGTACTTC. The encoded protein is CASSPGQEFETQYF.

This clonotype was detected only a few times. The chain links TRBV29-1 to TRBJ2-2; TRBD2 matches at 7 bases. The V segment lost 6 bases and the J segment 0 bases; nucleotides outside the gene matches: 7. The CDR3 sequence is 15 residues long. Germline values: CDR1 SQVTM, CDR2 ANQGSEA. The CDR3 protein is CSVRGEGTNTGELFF. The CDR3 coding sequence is TGCAGCGTGAGAGGGGAGGGGACGAACACCGGGGAGCTGTTTTTT.

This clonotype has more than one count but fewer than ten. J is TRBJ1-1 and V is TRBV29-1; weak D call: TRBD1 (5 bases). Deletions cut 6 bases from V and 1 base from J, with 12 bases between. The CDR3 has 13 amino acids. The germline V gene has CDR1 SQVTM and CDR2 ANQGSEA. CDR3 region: CSVHPGGNTEAFF. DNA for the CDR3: TGCAGCGTCCACCCCGGGGGGAACACTGAAGCTTTCTTT.

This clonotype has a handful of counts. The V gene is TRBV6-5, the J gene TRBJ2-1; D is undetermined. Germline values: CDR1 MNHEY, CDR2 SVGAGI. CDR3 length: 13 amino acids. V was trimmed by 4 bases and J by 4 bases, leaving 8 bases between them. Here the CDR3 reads CASSSSHYNEQFF. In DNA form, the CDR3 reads TGTGCCAGCAGTTCGTCCCATTACAATGAGCAGTTCTTC.

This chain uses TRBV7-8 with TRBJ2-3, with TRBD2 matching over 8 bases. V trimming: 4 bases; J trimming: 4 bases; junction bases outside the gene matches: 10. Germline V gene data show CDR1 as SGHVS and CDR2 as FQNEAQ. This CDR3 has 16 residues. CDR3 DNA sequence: TGTGCCAGCAGCTCCAGTCCGGGACTAGGGCCAGATACGCAGTATTTT. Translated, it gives CASSSSPGLGPDTQYF. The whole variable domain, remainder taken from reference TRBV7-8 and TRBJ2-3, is GAGVSQSPRYKVAKRGQDVALRCDPISGHVSLFWYQQALGQGPEFLTYFQNEAQLDKSGLPSDRFFAERPEGSVSTLKIQRTQQEDSAVYLCASSSSPGLGPDTQYFGPGTRLTVL.

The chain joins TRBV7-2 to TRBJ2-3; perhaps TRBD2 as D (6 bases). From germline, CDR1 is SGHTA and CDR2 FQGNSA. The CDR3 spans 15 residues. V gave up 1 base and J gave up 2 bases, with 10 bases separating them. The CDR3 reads CASSLGGVHTDTQYF. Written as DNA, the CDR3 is TGTGCCAGCAGCTTAGGCGGGGTTCACACAGATACGCAGTATTTT. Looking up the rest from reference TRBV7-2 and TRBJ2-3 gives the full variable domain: GAGVSQSPSNKVTEKGKDVELRCDPISGHTALYWYRQSLGQGLEFLIYFQGNSAPDKSGLPSDRFSAERTGGSVSTLTIQRTQQEDSAVYLCASSLGGVHTDTQYFGPGTRLTVL.